This T cell receptor (beta chain) was found in a study of T cell responses to AZD1222 COVID-19 vaccine. Assay: immunoSEQ multiplex PCR; the TCRdb copy retains only in-frame clones and omits some. The sample yields roughly 140,000 clones, 90% seen once. In regard to this clone: Its antigen is unknown.

V lost 7 bases and J lost 4; bases outside the gene matches: 10. Germline CDR1 reads MNHEY; CDR2 reads SVGEGT. The CDR3 has 14 residues. The study, taken as a whole, reports: After the peak T cell response, and only then, were repertoires sampled. Unmutated regions of variants are reportedly targeted by nearly half of spike-specific TCRs. Only 5 or 6 individuals given AZD1222 were seropositive at baseline.

The sequence came from an adult in good health. This chain uses TRBV6-2 or TRBV6-3 with TRBJ2-7; 7 nucleotides match TRBD2. The material sequenced was peripheral blood, taken on day 0 of AZD1222 vaccination. CDR3 DNA sequence: TGTGCCAGCACCCCGGCGGGAGTTAGTTACGAGCAGTACTTC. Encoded protein: CASTPAGVSYEQYF.